The rows below give T cell receptor beta chains drawn from one sample of a study of OX40 agonist ivuxolimab in advanced cancers. The assay was immunoSEQ multiplex PCR, and TCRdb's table has in-frame clones only and misses some. This table has approximately 70,000 clones, approximately 89% appearing once. Specimen: CD4+ or CD8+ T cells sorted from blood, collected in a trial of the OX40 agonist ivuxolimab. These receptors originate from an adult with an advanced solid tumor such as melanoma, head and neck, liver or kidney cancer. CDR3s include the opening cysteine and the closing phenylalanine or tryptophan. D genes are given only for firm matches. Rows give clone size only sometimes, using once, few, many, or a class for an expanded clone.

TRBD2,TRBV18,TRBJ2-3,-,TGTGCCAGCTCACAGGGACTAGCGCCAGATACGCAGTATTTT,CASSQGLAPDTQYF
-,TRBV7-6,TRBJ2-7,-,TGTGCCAGCAGCTCGGCAAGGGGGAACGAGCAGTACTTC,CASSSARGNEQYF
-,TRBV5-1,TRBJ2-1,-,TGCGCCAGCAGCTTGGGTTTAGCCAATGAGCAGTTCTTC,CASSLGLANEQFF
TRBD1,TRBV5-4,TRBJ1-2,-,TGTGCCAGCAGCTTGCCGGACAGGTTCAACTATGGCTACACCTTC,CASSLPDRFNYGYTF
-,TRBV4-2,TRBJ2-7,-,TGTGCCAGCAGCCAAGAGCGCGACAGCTCCTACGAGCAGTACTTC,CASSQERDSSYEQYF
-,TRBV15,TRBJ1-3,once,TGTGCCACCAGCAGAGATTCCATGCTCAGGGGAAACACCATATATTTT,CATSRDSMLRGNTIYF
-,TRBV11-2,TRBJ2-3,-,TGTGCCAGCAGCGTAACAGGGCCAGATACGCAGTATTTT,CASSVTGPDTQYF
-,TRBV30,TRBJ1-1,-,TGTGCCTGGAGTGCACCCCCAGGGTCCCTTGAAGCTTTCTTT,CAWSAPPGSLEAFF
-,TRBV11-2,TRBJ2-7,-,TGTGCCAGCAGCTTAAACAGGGTGGGGGAGCAGTACTTC,CASSLNRVGEQYF
-,TRBV5-1,TRBJ1-3,-,TGCGCCAGCCCCCGGGGACGGACAGTCATATGTGGAAACACCATATATTTT,CASPRGRTVICGNTIYF
-,TRBV27,TRBJ1-1,-,TGTGCCATCGCCCGTAACAGTCTGAACACTGAAGCTTTCTTT,CAIARNSLNTEAFF
-,TRBV6-1,TRBJ1-5,-,TGTGCCAGCAGTGAAATGGGGGTCGGCAATCAGCCCCAGCATTTT,CASSEMGVGNQPQHF
-,TRBV5-4,TRBJ2-7,-,TGTGCCAGCAGCTTGCCCGGACTTCTCGAATACGAGCAGTACTTC,CASSLPGLLEYEQYF
-,TRBV7-3,TRBJ2-1,-,TGTGCCAGCAGCTTAAGCGGGAAGGCCTACAATGAGCAGTTCTTC,CASSLSGKAYNEQFF
TRBD1,TRBV29-1,TRBJ1-5,-,TGCAGCGCCGGAGAGACAGGGAATGGTCAGCCCCAGCATTTT,CSAGETGNGQPQHF